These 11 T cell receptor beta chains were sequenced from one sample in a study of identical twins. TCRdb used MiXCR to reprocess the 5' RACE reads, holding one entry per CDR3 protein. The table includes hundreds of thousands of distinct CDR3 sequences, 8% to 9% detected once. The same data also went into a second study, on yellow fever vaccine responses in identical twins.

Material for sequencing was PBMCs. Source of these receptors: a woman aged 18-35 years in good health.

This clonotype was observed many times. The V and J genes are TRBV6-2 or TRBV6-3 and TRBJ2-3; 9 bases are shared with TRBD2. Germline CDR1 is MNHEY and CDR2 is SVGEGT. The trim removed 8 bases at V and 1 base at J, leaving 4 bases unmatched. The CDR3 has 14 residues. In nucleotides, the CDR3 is TGTGCCAGCGGGCGGACTAGCGGCACAGATACGCAGTATTTT. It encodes CASGRTSGTDTQYF.

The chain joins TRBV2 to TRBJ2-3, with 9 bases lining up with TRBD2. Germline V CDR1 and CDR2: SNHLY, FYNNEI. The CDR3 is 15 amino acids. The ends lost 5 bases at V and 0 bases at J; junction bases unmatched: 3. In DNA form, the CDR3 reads TGTGCCAGCAGTCCTAGCGGGGTTAGCACAGATACGCAGTATTTT. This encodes CASSPSGVSTDTQYF.

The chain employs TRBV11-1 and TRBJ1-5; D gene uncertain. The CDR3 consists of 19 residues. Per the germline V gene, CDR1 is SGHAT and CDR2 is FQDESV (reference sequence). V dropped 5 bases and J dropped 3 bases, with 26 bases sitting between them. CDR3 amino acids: CASSLYGVRDGENNQPQHF. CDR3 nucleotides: TGTGCCAGCAGCCTATACGGAGTAAGAGACGGCGAGAACAATCAGCCCCAGCATTTT.

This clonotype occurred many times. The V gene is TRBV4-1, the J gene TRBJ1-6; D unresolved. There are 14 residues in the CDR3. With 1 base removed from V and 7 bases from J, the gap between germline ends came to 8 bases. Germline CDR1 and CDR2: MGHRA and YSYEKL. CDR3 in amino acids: CASSQVMGNSPLHF. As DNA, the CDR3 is TGCGCCAGCAGCCAAGTAATGGGGAATTCACCCCTCCACTTT.

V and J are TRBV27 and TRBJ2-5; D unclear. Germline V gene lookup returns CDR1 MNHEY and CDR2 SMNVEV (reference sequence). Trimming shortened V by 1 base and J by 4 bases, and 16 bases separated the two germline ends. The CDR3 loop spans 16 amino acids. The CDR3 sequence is CASSLWPSNFLETQYF. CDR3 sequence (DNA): TGTGCCAGCAGTTTATGGCCCAGCAACTTCCTAGAGACCCAGTACTTC.

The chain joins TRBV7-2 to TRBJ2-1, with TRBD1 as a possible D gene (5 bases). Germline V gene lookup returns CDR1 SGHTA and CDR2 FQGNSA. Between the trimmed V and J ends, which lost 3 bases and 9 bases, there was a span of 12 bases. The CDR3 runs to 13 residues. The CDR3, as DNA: TGTGCCAGCAGCTTGGACATCCAGGGTGAGCAGTTCTTC. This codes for CASSLDIQGEQFF.

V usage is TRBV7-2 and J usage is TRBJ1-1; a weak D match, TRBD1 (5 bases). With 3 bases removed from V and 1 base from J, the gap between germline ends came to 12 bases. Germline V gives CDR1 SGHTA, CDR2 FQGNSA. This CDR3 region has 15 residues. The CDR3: CASSFGGIANTEAFF. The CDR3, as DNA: TGTGCCAGCAGCTTCGGGGGGATCGCGAACACTGAAGCTTTCTTT. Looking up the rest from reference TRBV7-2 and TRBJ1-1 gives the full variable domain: GAGVSQSPSNKVTEKGKDVELRCDPISGHTALYWYRQSLGQGLEFLIYFQGNSAPDKSGLPSDRFSAERTGGSVSTLTIQRTQQEDSAVYLCASSFGGIANTEAFFGQGTRLTVV.

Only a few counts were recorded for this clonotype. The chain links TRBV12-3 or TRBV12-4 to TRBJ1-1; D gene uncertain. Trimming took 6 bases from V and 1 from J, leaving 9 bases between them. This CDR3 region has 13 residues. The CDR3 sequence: CASRTPGNTEAFF. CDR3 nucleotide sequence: TGTGCCAGCAGAACTCCGGGGAACACTGAAGCTTTCTTT.

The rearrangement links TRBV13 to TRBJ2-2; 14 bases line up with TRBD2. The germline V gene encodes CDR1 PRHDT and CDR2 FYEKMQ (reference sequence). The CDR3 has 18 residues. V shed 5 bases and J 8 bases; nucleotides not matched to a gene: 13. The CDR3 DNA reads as TGTGCCAGCAGCCCCAGTTGGACTAGCGGGGGGCCACCGGGGGAGCTGTTTTTT. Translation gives CASSPSWTSGGPPGELFF.

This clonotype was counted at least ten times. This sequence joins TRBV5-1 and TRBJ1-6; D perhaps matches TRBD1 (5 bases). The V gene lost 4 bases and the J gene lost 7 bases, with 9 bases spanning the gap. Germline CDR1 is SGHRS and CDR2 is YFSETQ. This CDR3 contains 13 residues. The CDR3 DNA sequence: TGCGCCAGCAGCGCCCGGGACAATTCACCCCTCCACTTT. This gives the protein CASSARDNSPLHF. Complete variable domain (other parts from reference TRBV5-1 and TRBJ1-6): KAGVTQTPRYLIKTRGQQVTLSCSPISGHRSVSWYQQTPGQGLQFLFEYFSETQRNKGNFPGRFSGRQFSNSRSEMNVSTLELGDSALYLCASSARDNSPLHFGNGTRLTVT.

CDR3 loop: CASSSGQASGEQFF. For the CDR3, the DNA is TGTGCCAGCAGCAGCGGACAGGCTTCGGGTGAGCAGTTCTTC. This chain links TRBV5-5 with TRBJ2-1; 7 bases match TRBD1. Looked up from germline, CDR1 is SGHKS and CDR2 is YYEKEE (reference sequence). CDR3 length: 14 amino acids. The V gene end was trimmed by 4 bases and the J gene end by 9 bases; junction bases not matched to a gene: 10. The full variable domain, completed using reference TRBV5-5 and TRBJ2-1, is DAGVTQSPTHLIKTRGQQVTLRCSPISGHKSVSWYQQVLGQGPQFIFQYYEKEERGRGNFPDRFSARQFPNYSSELNVNALLLGDSALYLCASSSGQASGEQFFGPGTRLTVL.